This T cell receptor (beta chain) is drawn from a study of technical replicates of blood from a handful of donors. This table comes from immunoSEQ multiplex PCR, and its TCRdb copy is limited to in-frame clones, with some not included. The sample carries more than 65,000 clones, 94% recorded once. The CDR3 consists of 15 residues. V shed 5 bases, J shed 2 bases, and the junction held 6 bases outside the gene matches. Germline loops: CDR1 SGHNT, CDR2 YENEEA. The source is a human donor in good health. This chain joins TRBV11-3 and TRBJ2-1, with TRBD1 matching over 7 bases. The sequencing input was T cells isolated from PBMCs. As DNA, the CDR3 is TGTGCCAGCAGCCCCCAAGGGGGCCCCTACAATGAGCAGTTCTTC. Amino acids: CASSPQGGPYNEQFF.